The clone carrying this TCR beta chain was counted a few times. Unique molecular identifiers were used in preparing the TCRbeta library. TCRdb redid the calling of the PCR reads with MiXCR, one entry per CDR3 protein. This sample has some 80,000 distinct CDR3 sequences, with 15% to 20% found just once. This entry is derived from a study of T-cell reconstitution after alpha-beta-depleted transplantation in children. Germline V lookup: CDR1 SGHRS, CDR2 YFSETQ. CDR3 length: 14 amino acids. V lost 1 base and J lost 0, with 7 bases in between. The chain links TRBV5-1 to TRBJ1-2; unclear D gene. The clonotype was recovered from a male patient between 2 and 9 years old who had a stem cell transplant for acute lymphoblastic leukemia, so the T cells may come from the graft donor. Sequencing used PBMCs, mostly from graft donor cells, obtained 360 days after TCRalphabeta/CD19-depleted stem cell transplant. The CDR3: CASSLTAANYGYTF. CDR3 DNA sequence: TGCGCCAGCAGCTTGACTGCCGCTAACTATGGCTACACCTTC.